This T cell receptor beta chain was identified in a study of blood T cell repertoires in COVID-19 (dated by TCRdb to 2020 to 2021). Concerning the study at large: Samples covering the acute and convalescent phases of COVID-19 were provided by collaborators in the United States, Italy and Spain. The prospective study material was composed of cDNA or gDNA derived from T cells, B-cell-depleted T cells, or PBMCs. The dataset comprised deeply sampled blood TCRbeta repertoires from subjects exposed to, actively infected with, or recovered from COVID-19. A freely available public database, intended as a resource for researchers studying the immune response to SARS-CoV-2, is where the repertoires were released. The samples were drawn from two sources: the first 160 participants of the ongoing ImmuneRACE study, and some 1,300 subjects contributed by 6 global collaborators. The sample metadata nearly always contained a de-identified subject ID, COVID-19 status, age in years and sex. HLA class I and class II types, where available, came from metadata supplied by the sample provider rather than from assay-based typing.

Including the terminal cysteine and phenylalanine, the CDR3 comprises 15 residues. Solely the CDR3 DNA is kept, with 45 bases framed from the first base. V trim: 7 bases; J trim: 10 bases; unmatched bases: 13. Based on the germline V gene (reference sequence), the CDR1 and CDR2 sequences are LNHDA and SQIVND. For this clone: Its target antigen remains unknown. No base qualities exist here, and no much larger clone lies one base off it.

On the study overall, not on this receptor specifically: The quantity of clinical and demographic metadata differed by source and by participant and was supplied without curation.

Another Seattle source contributed samples from volunteer blood donors who had recovered from COVID-19. Each collaborating institution followed its own protocols to collect whole blood in K2EDTA tubes. For TCRbeta analysis, collaborators shipped samples in one of three forms: frozen whole blood, isolated PBMCs, or DNA extracted from either of those sample types. TCRbeta CDR3 regions were amplified from genomic DNA using the immunoSEQ Assay, a bias-controlled multiplex PCR. Under the source paper's analysis protocol: The number of nucleated cells in each sample was estimated from the amplification of reference gene primers within the assay. To quantify the absolute abundance of each unique TCRbeta CDR3 rearrangement, sequence reads were collapsed and filtered. For each sample, productive Simpson clonality was calculated as the square root of Simpson's diversity index over productive rearrangements. TCRdb took this table from immuneACCESS and kept in-frame rearrangements with V and J called. Such tables lack part of the clones; where checked against another copy, unresolved V genes explain under half of the gap, and the rest is unexplained. That table supplies the V and J calls and clone size; D and trimming were determined from the DNA. Counted in this sample were 200,000 to 300,000 clones; 84% of them appeared once. 1.5% of the sample belongs to the ten largest clones.

The chain joins TRBV19 to TRBJ1-6; TRBD1 agrees with 7 junctional bases. The material sequenced was peripheral blood. The sequence derives from a woman aged 40 to 50 who had recovered from COVID-19. The sequenced DNA: TGTGCCAGTACTCCCGGGACAGAACGTTTCTCACCCCTCCACTTT. It specifies CASTPGTERFSPLHF. The reference TRBV19 and TRBJ1-6 proteins fill in what lies around the CDR3, so the full variable domain reads DGGITQSPKYLFRKEGQNVTLSCEQNLNHDAMYWYRQDPGQGLRLIYYSQIVNDFQKGDIAEGYSVSREKKESFPLTVTSAQKNPTAFYLCASTPGTERFSPLHFGNGTRLTVT.